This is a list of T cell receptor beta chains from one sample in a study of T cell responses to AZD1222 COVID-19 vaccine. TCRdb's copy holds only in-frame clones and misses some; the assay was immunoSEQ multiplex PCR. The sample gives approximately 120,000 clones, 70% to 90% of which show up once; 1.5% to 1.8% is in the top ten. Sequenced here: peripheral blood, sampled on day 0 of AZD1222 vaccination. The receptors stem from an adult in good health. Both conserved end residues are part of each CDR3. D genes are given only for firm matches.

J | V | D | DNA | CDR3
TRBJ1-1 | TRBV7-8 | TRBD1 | TGTGCCAGCAGCTTAAGTCTGGGTCAGGGGGTAAACACTGAAGCTTTCTTT | CASSLSLGQGVNTEAFF
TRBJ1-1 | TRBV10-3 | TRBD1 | TGTGCCACATTCCCCCAGGGGGGCACTGAAGCTTTCTTT | CATFPQGGTEAFF
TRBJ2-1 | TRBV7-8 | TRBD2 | TGTGCCAGCGGCAGGCTAGCGGGCTACAATGAGCAGTTCTTC | CASGRLAGYNEQFF
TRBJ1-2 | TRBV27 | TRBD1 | TGTGCCAGAAACAGGGGGCATGGTTCAGCGTCGAAATATGGCTACACCTTC | CARNRGHGSASKYGYTF
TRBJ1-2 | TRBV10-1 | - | TGCGCCAGCAGTGAGGCCCGAGGGTCCACCTACACCTTC | CASSEARGSTYTF
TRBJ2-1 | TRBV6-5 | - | TGTGCCAGCTCAAGGGGCTCCTACAATGAGCAGTTCTTC | CASSRGSYNEQFF
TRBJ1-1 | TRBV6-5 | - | TGTGCCAGCAGTTACTCGAAGGGGAACACTGAAGCTTTCTTT | CASSYSKGNTEAFF
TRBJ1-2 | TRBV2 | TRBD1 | TGTGCCAGCAGTGATGCAGGGGGCGCGGGTGGCTACACCTTC | CASSDAGGAGGYTF
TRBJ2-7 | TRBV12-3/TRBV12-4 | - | TGTGCCAGCAGTCGACAGGTCTCCTACGAGCAGTACTTC | CASSRQVSYEQYF
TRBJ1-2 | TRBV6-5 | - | TGTGCCAGCAGTTCGGGTAGCTATGGCTACACCTTC | CASSSGSYGYTF